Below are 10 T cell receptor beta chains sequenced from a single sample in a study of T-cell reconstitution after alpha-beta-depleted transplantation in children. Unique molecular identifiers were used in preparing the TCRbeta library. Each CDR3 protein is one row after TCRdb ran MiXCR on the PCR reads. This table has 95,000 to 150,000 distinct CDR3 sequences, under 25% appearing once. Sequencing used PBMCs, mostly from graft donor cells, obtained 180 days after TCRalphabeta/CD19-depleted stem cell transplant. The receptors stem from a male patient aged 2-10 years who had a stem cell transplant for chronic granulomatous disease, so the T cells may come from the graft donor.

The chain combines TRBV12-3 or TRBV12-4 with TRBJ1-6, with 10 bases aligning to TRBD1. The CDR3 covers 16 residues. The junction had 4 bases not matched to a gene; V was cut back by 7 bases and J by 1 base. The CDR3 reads CASTDRGLSYNSPLHF. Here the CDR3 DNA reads TGTGCCAGCACCGACAGGGGGCTTTCCTATAATTCACCCCTCCACTTT.

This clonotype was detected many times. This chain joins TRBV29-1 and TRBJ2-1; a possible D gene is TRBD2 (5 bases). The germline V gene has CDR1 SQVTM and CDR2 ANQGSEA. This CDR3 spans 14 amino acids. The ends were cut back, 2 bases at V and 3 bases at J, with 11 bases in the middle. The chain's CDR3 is CSVERGLGYNEQFF. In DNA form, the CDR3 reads TGCAGCGTTGAACGCGGGCTCGGCTACAATGAGCAGTTCTTC.

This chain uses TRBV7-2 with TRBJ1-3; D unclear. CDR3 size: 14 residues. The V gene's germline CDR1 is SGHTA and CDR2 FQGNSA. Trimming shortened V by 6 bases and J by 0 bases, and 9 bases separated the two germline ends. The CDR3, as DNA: TGTGCCAGCAGTAAACAGTTCTCTGGAAACACCATATATTTT. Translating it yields CASSKQFSGNTIYF.

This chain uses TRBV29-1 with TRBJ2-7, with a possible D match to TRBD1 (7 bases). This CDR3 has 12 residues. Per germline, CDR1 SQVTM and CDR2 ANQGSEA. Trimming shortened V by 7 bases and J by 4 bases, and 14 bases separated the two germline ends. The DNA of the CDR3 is TGCAGCGCCCAGACAGGGAGGTACGAGCAGTACTTC. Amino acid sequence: CSAQTGRYEQYF.

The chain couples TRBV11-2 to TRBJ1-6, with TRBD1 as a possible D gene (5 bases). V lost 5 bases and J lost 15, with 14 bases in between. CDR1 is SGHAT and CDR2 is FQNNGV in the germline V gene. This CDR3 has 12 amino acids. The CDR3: CASSLRPGLLHF. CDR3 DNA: TGTGCCAGCAGCCTAAGACCAGGGCTCCTCCACTTT. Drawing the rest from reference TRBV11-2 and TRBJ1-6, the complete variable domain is EAGVAQSPRYKIIEKRQSVAFWCNPISGHATLYWYQQILGQGPKLLIQFQNNGVVDDSQLPKDRFSAERLKGVDSTLKIQPAKLEDSAVYLCASSLRPGLLHFGNGTRLTVT.

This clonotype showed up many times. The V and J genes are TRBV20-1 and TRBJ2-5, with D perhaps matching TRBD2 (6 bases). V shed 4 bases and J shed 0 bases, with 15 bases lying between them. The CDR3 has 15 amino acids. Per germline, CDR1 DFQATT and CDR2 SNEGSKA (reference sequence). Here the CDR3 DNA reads TGCAGTGCTAAAGTCACCGGGGGTTACCAAGAGACCCAGTACTTC. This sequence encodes CSAKVTGGYQETQYF.

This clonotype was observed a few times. The CDR3 DNA reads as TGCAGCGTTGGGGGCAGAGTTACAGATACGCAGTATTTT. Protein sequence: CSVGGRVTDTQYF. The rearrangement joins TRBV29-1 to TRBJ2-3; TRBD1 might be the D (5 bases). V was shortened by 4 bases and J by 3 bases, with 11 bases between the two germline ends. From germline, CDR1 is SQVTM and CDR2 ANQGSEA. The CDR3 runs to 13 residues.

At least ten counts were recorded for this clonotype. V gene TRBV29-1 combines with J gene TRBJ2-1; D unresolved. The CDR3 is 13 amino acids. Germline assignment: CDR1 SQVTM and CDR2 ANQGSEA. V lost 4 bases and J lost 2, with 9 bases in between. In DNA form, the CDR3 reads TGCAGCGTTGTGGTAGGGACCTACAATGAGCAGTTCTTC. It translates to CSVVVGTYNEQFF.

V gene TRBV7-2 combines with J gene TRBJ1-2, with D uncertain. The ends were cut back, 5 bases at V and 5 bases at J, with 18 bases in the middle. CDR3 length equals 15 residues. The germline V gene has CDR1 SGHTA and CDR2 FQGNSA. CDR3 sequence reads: CASSGPGLPPYGYTF. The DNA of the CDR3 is TGTGCCAGCAGCGGACCGGGCCTCCCGCCTTATGGCTACACCTTC.

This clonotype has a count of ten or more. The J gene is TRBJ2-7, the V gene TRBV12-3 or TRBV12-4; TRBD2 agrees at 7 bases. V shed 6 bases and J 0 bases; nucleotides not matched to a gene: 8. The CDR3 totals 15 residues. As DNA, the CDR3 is TGTGCCAGCAGGTTCACCCGGGACTACTCCTACGAGCAGTACTTC. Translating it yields CASRFTRDYSYEQYF.